This TCR beta chain was retrieved from a study of T cell responses to AZD1222 COVID-19 vaccine. Findings of the study overall: Only a handful of AZD1222 recipients, about six in all, had baseline seropositivity. Clonal diversity was possibly underestimated, and the donors were mostly white British, with more females.

This clone was recorded once. Its specificity is not known. The V and J ends lost 7 bases and 8 bases respectively, with 20 bases between them. Germline CDR1 reads MNHNY; CDR2 reads SVGAGI (reference sequence). The CDR3 runs 14 residues. Some clones are missing from TCRdb's copy, which holds only in-frame ones; the method was immunoSEQ multiplex PCR. The data contain over 120,000 clones, 70% to 90% of them seen just once; the ten biggest clones take up around 5%. This sequence originates from an adult who received the MenACWY meningococcal vaccine as a control. Sequenced here: peripheral blood, sampled 28 days after the second dose of the MenACWY control vaccine. The chain carries TRBV6-6 and TRBJ1-2; D is unclear. CDR3 sequence: CASTPVSANGGYTF. DNA for the CDR3: TGTGCCAGCACCCCTGTTTCGGCCAATGGGGGCTACACCTTC.